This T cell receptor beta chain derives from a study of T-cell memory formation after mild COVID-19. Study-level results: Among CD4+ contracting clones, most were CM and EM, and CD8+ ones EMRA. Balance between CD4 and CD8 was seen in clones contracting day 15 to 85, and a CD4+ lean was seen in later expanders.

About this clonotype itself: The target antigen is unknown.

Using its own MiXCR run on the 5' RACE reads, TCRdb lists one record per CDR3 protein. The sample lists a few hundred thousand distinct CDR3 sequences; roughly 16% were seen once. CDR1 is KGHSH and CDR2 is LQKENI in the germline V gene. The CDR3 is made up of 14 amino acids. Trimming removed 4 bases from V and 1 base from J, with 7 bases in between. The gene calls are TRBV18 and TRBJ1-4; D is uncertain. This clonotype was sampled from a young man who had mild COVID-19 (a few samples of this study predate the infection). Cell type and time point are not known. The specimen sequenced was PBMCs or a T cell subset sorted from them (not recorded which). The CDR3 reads CASSRAGTNEKLFF. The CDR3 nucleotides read TGTGCCAGCTCACGCGCGGGAACTAATGAAAAACTGTTTTTT.